One sample yielded the 26 T cell receptor beta chains listed below, sequenced in a study of shared clonotypes between healthy human individuals (dated by TCRdb to between 2020 and 2021). The library came from the immunoSEQ multiplex PCR assay. TCRdb holds this immuneACCESS table with in-frame rearrangements only. Some clones are missing; in checked studies, unresolved V genes explain under half, and the rest has no known cause. Across this sample there are about 2.1 million clones, with roughly 95% seen only once. About 1.7% of the sample is taken by the ten largest. CD8 naive samples consisted of CD45RO-negative cells that were positively selected for CCR7, yielding a CD45RA+CCR7+ population without TemRA cells. What was sequenced was naive CD8+ T cells from PBMCs. The sample's cell subset or site label is to be understood as: CD45RA+CCR7+. The receptors originated from a man aged 18 to 30 in good health. Some clones in this sample may be carry-over from other donors' samples.

The CDR3 sequence is CASSFPAGGTYEQYF. The DNA for the CDR3 is TGTGCCAGCAGCTTCCCCGCCGGGGGGACTTACGAGCAGTACTTC. The gene calls are TRBV7-9 and TRBJ2-5, with 7 bases aligning to TRBD2. The last part of the DNA fits TRBJ2-7 better; the J call may be wrong. The CDR3 totals 15 residues. Germline assignment: CDR1 SEHNR and CDR2 FQNEAQ (reference sequence).

This chain links TRBV7-9 with TRBJ2-7; D unclear. V was trimmed by 3 bases and J by 0 bases, leaving 9 bases between them. The CDR3 spans 14 residues. The germline gives CDR1 SEHNR, CDR2 FQNEAQ (reference sequence). CDR3 nucleotide sequence: TGTGCCAGCAGCTTCCACCGTGACTCCTACGAGCAGTACTTC. This translates into CASSFHRDSYEQYF.

CDR3 bases: TGTGCCAGCACCGTGGGGGCCGGGGAGCTGTTTTTT. Its translation is CASTVGAGELFF. The chain joins TRBV9 to TRBJ2-2; possibly TRBD1 or TRBD2 for D (5 bases each). Between the trimmed V and J ends, which lost 6 bases and 6 bases, there was a span of 9 bases. The CDR3 length is 12 residues. Germline V CDR1 and CDR2: SGDLS, YYNGEE.

The chain is built from TRBV7-8 and TRBJ2-5; D remains ambiguous. CDR3 length: 16 residues. Germline-derived CDR1 and CDR2 are SGHVS and FQNEAQ. V dropped 0 bases and J dropped 4 bases, with 15 bases sitting between them. CDR3 residues: CASSLAYSEGGETQYF. In DNA, the CDR3 is TGTGCCAGCAGCTTAGCCTACTCGGAAGGTGGAGAGACCCAGTACTTC.

The rearrangement joins TRBV6-1 to TRBJ1-3, with D perhaps matching TRBD1 (6 bases). The CDR3 loop spans 14 amino acids. Trimming removed 7 bases from V and 2 bases from J, with 12 bases in between. Germline CDR1 and CDR2: MNHNS and SASEGT. The CDR3 loop reads CASNIGTTGNTIYF. In DNA form, the CDR3 reads TGTGCCAGCAATATCGGGACAACTGGAAACACCATATATTTT.

The rearrangement joins TRBV15 to TRBJ2-7; D tentatively fits TRBD1 or TRBD2 (6 bases each). The V gene lost 3 bases and the J gene lost 6 bases, with 15 bases spanning the gap. CDR3 size: 14 residues. The germline gives CDR1 LNHNV, CDR2 YYDKDF (reference sequence). The CDR3 sequence: CATSRTGGAAEQYF. For the CDR3, the DNA is TGTGCCACCAGCAGGACAGGAGGGGCTGCCGAGCAGTACTTC.

The chain employs TRBV27 and TRBJ1-4, with D tentatively TRBD1 (6 bases). The V gene's germline CDR1 is MNHEY and CDR2 SMNVEV (reference sequence). The CDR3 loop spans 15 amino acids. The V gene lost 5 bases and the J gene lost 6 bases, with 16 bases spanning the gap. The CDR3 sequence is CASSPLDRWDEKLFF. CDR3 DNA: TGTGCCAGCAGTCCATTAGACAGGTGGGATGAAAAACTGTTTTTT.

This sequence joins TRBV7-9 and TRBJ2-2, with D possibly being TRBD2 (5 bases). V dropped 4 bases and J dropped 0 bases, with 9 bases sitting between them. Per the germline V gene, CDR1 is SEHNR and CDR2 is FQNEAQ (reference sequence). This CDR3 comprises 15 residues. In DNA form, the CDR3 reads TGTGCCAGCAGCTCCGCCGGGGCGAACACCGGGGAGCTGTTTTTT. Protein product: CASSSAGANTGELFF.

J is TRBJ1-1 and V is TRBV29-1, with 10 bases aligning to TRBD1. CDR1 and CDR2 (germline): SQVTM, ANQGSEA. The trim removed 4 bases at V and 6 bases at J, leaving 2 bases unmatched. The length of the CDR3 is 12 residues. The CDR3 coding sequence is TGCAGCGTTGCCGGGACAGGGGCTGAAGCTTTCTTT. The encoded protein is CSVAGTGAEAFF.

This chain connects TRBV6-1 to TRBJ2-7; D is unresolved. The CDR3 is made up of 14 amino acids. V was shortened by 6 bases and J by 0 bases, with 12 bases between the two germline ends. Germline lookup yields CDR1 MNHNS and CDR2 SASEGT. CDR3 nucleotide sequence: TGTGCCAGCAGCCTAAGGACGGTCTCCTACGAGCAGTACTTC. Protein product: CASSLRTVSYEQYF.

The chain recombines TRBV6-4 with TRBJ2-7; TRBD2 agrees at 10 bases. Losses at the gene ends were 4 bases for V and 6 bases for J; bases not matched to a gene: 6. This CDR3 comprises 14 residues. In germline, CDR1 is MRHNA, CDR2 SNTAGT. The CDR3, as DNA: TGTGCCAGCAGTGTTCTAGCGGGAGTCGGCGAGCAGTACTTC. It translates to CASSVLAGVGEQYF.

This chain connects TRBV6-1 to TRBJ1-1; D gene uncertain. The CDR3 is 15 amino acids. Germline loops: CDR1 MNHNS, CDR2 SASEGT. V was cut by 1 base and J by 0 bases, with 9 bases left in between. The CDR3 sequence is CASSEEGYMNTEAFF. For the CDR3, the DNA is TGTGCCAGCAGTGAAGAAGGTTATATGAACACTGAAGCTTTCTTT.

The chain is built from TRBV27 and TRBJ1-4; 9 nucleotides agree with TRBD1. Trimming cost V 1 base and J 5 bases; bases outside gene matches: 11. In germline, CDR1 is MNHEY, CDR2 SMNVEV (reference sequence). This CDR3 has 18 amino acids. The CDR3 loop is CASSLFPFEGTGNEKLFF. In DNA, the CDR3 is TGTGCCAGCAGTTTATTTCCTTTTGAGGGGACAGGGAATGAAAAACTGTTTTTT. The variable domain in full, with the rest retrieved from reference TRBV27 and TRBJ1-4, is EAQVTQNPRYLITVTGKKLTVTCSQNMNHEYMSWYRQDPGLGLRQIYYSMNVEVTDKGDVPEGYKVSRKEKRNFPLILESPSPNQTSLYFCASSLFPFEGTGNEKLFFGSGTQLSVL.

The chain combines TRBV30 with TRBJ1-2; TRBD1 matches 9 bases. Germline CDR1 is GTSNPN and CDR2 is SVGIG (reference sequence). The CDR3 runs to 14 residues. Losses at the gene ends were 5 bases for V and 3 bases for J; bases not matched to a gene: 7. As DNA, the CDR3 is TGTGCCTGGGGCGAGGGACAGGGATACTATGGCTACACCTTC. Its translation is CAWGEGQGYYGYTF.

In regard to this clone: The same CDR3 also results from other DNA sequences found in this sample. V gene TRBV9 combines with J gene TRBJ2-5, with 7 bases identical to TRBD1. This CDR3 is built from 15 residues. Looked up from germline, CDR1 is SGDLS and CDR2 is YYNGEE. Unmatched junction bases numbered 3, after V lost 0 bases and J lost 1 base. CDR3 in DNA: TGTGCCAGCAGCGTAGCTGGGACAGTCCAAGAGACCCAGTACTTC. This translates into CASSVAGTVQETQYF.

In its sample, this clone was seen once. The rearrangement joins TRBV2 to TRBJ1-3; D is undetermined. Looked up from germline, CDR1 is SNHLY and CDR2 is FYNNEI. This CDR3 region has 16 residues. V lost 0 bases, J lost 2 bases, and 11 bases lay in between. In DNA, the CDR3 is TGTGCCAGCAGTGAAGCGCCCCGGAACGCTGGAAACACCATATATTTT. This encodes CASSEAPRNAGNTIYF. Looking up the rest from reference TRBV2 and TRBJ1-3 gives the full variable domain: EPEVTQTPSHQVTQMGQEVILRCVPISNHLYFYWYRQILGQKVEFLVSFYNNEISEKSEIFDDQFSVERPDGSNFTLKIRSTKLEDSAMYFCASSEAPRNAGNTIYFGEGSWLTVV.

V is TRBV16 and J is TRBJ2-1; the D is unclear. The CDR3 totals 12 residues. The V and J ends lost 1 base and 12 bases respectively, with 10 bases between them. The germline V gene encodes CDR1 KGHSY and CDR2 FQNENV. CDR3 in amino acids: CASSQFDFGQFF. For the CDR3, the DNA is TGTGCCAGCAGCCAATTTGATTTTGGGCAGTTCTTC.

The chain recombines TRBV27 with TRBJ2-7; 9 bases map to TRBD2. The CDR3 consists of 16 residues. V lost 2 bases and J lost 1; bases outside the gene matches: 6. Per germline, CDR1 MNHEY and CDR2 SMNVEV (reference sequence). In DNA, the CDR3 is TGTGCCAGCAGTTTAATGGCTAGCGGGATTTCCTACGAGCAGTACTTC. Translation: CASSLMASGISYEQYF.

Regarding this clone: Other DNA sequences within the sample encode an identical CDR3. The chain recombines TRBV19 with TRBJ2-5; weak D call: TRBD2 (5 bases). The CDR3 runs 15 residues. The V end lost 0 bases, the J end lost 4 bases, and 12 bases lay between the germline ends. Germline CDR1 LNHDA, CDR2 SQIVND (reference sequence). The CDR3 protein is CASSIDREGRETQYF. The CDR3 region has the DNA TGTGCCAGTAGTATAGATCGAGAAGGGAGAGAGACCCAGTACTTC.

The chain uses TRBV7-8 and TRBJ2-5; D is undetermined. With 5 bases removed from V and 2 bases from J, the gap between germline ends came to 12 bases. This CDR3 contains 14 residues. Germline CDR1 reads SGHVS; CDR2 reads FQNEAQ. As DNA, the CDR3 is TGTGCCAGCAGCCCATTCAATCCTCAAGAGACCCAGTACTTC. Its protein is CASSPFNPQETQYF.

The chain combines TRBV7-6 with TRBJ2-7; D possibly matches TRBD1 or TRBD2 (5 bases each). Looked up from germline, CDR1 is SGHVS and CDR2 is FNYEAQ. CDR3 length: 17 residues. Trimming removed 4 bases at V and 7 bases at J, with 26 bases between. This chain's CDR3 is CASSSRDGGRTVGEQYF. The CDR3 DNA reads TGTGCCAGCAGCTCCCGGGACGGAGGCCGGACCGTGGGGGAGCAGTACTTC.

The genes are TRBV19 and TRBJ1-1; tentative D call: TRBD1 (6 bases). Trimming pared 6 bases from V and 3 bases from J, leaving 20 bases between. The CDR3 is made up of 16 amino acids. The germline V gene has CDR1 LNHDA and CDR2 SQIVND (reference sequence). The CDR3 is CASSEIQGRTDTEAFF. DNA for the CDR3: TGTGCCAGTAGCGAAATCCAGGGGAGGACGGACACTGAAGCTTTCTTT.

This chain uses TRBV13 with TRBJ1-2; D might be TRBD1 (6 bases). V shed 8 bases and J shed 4 bases, with 23 bases lying between them. CDR1 and CDR2 from the germline V gene are PRHDT and FYEKMQ (reference sequence). The CDR3 spans 16 residues. The CDR3 loop reads CASARGTTEHLYGYTF. The CDR3 DNA is TGTGCCAGCGCCCGCGGGACAACGGAACACCTCTATGGCTACACCTTC.

This clone was observed a single time. The chain combines TRBV27 with TRBJ1-1; TRBD1 might be the D (5 bases). The V gene's germline CDR1 is MNHEY and CDR2 SMNVEV (reference sequence). Trimming took off 5 bases at V and 10 bases at J, with 11 bases between the two ends. The CDR3 contains 11 residues. The CDR3 nucleotides are TGTGCCAGCAGTGATACCAGGGTAGCTTTCTTT. Translating it yields CASSDTRVAFF.

The gene calls are TRBV6-1 and TRBJ2-1, with 7 bases lining up with TRBD2. V dropped 1 base and J dropped 2; count of bases not matched to a gene: 11. From germline, CDR1 is MNHNS and CDR2 SASEGT. The CDR3 spans 18 residues. DNA for the CDR3: TGTGCCAGCAGTGAAGAGGAAAACCTGGGACTACCCTACAATGAGCAGTTCTTC. Translating gives CASSEEENLGLPYNEQFF.

This clone was picked up a small number of times. This sample also contains other DNA sequences that code for the same CDR3. V gene TRBV27 combines with J gene TRBJ2-7; tentatively, D is TRBD1 (6 bases). The germline CDR1 and CDR2 sequences are MNHEY and SMNVEV (reference sequence). CDR3 length: 13 residues. With 3 bases removed from V and 0 bases from J, the gap between germline ends came to 6 bases. The CDR3 loop is CASSLDSSYEQYF. The DNA for the CDR3 is TGTGCCAGCAGTTTGGACAGCTCCTACGAGCAGTACTTC.